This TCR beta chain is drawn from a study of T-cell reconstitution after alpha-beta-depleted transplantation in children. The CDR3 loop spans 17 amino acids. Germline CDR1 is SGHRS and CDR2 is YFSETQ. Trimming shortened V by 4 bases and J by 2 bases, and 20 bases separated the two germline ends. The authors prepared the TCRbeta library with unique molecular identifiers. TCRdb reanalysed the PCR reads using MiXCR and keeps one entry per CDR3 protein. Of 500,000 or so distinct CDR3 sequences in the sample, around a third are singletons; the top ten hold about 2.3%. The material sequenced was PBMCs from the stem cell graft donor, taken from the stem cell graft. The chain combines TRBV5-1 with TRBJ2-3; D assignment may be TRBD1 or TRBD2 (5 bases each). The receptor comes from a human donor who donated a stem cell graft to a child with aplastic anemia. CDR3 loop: CASSRWDRLLDTDTQYF. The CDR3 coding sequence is TGCGCCAGCAGCCGCTGGGACCGACTTTTAGACACAGATACGCAGTATTTT.